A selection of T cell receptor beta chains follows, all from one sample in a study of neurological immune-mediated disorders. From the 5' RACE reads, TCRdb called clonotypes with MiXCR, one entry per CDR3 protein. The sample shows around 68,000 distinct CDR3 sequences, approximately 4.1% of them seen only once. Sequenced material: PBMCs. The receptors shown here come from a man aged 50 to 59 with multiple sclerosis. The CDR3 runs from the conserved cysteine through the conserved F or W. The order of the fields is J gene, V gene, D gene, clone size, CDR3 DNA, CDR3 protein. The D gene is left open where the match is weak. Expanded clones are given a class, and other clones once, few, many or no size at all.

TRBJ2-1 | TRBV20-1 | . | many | TGCAGTGCTAGAGCCCAAAACAATGAGCAGTTCTTC | CSARAQNNEQFF
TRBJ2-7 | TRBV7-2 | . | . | TGTGCCAGCAGCCGATTTGGTCCCTACGAGCAGTACTTC | CASSRFGPYEQYF
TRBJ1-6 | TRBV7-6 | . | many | TGTGCCAGCAGCCCGGGAGTAACTAATTCACCCCTCCACTTT | CASSPGVTNSPLHF
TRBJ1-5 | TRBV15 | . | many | TGTGCCACCAGCAGATTTCGGGATTACGGACCCCAGCATTTT | CATSRFRDYGPQHF
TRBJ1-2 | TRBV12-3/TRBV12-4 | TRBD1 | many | TGTGCCAGCAGATTGGACAGGGTTGGCGGCTACACCTTC | CASRLDRVGGYTF
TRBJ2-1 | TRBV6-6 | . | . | TGTGCCAGCAGTAGACCCGGGACGGACGCGTTGTTTATCTTC | CASSRPGTDALFIF
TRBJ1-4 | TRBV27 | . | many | TGTGCCAGCAGACCCACAGTAACTAATGAAAAACTGTTTTTT | CASRPTVTNEKLFF
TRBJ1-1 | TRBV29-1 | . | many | TGCAGCGTTGGAAGGAGAATGAACACTGAAGCTTTCTTT | CSVGRRMNTEAFF
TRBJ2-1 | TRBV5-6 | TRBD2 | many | TGTGCCAGCAGTCCTCGGGGGGGACAAATTTACAATGAGCAGTTCTTC | CASSPRGGQIYNEQFF
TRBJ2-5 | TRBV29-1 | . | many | TGCAGCGTCGCAAGCGCGCTAGAGACCCAGTACTTC | CSVASALETQYF
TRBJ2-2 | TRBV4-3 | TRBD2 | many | TGCGCCAGCAGCCAGCGGGGGGCGGGCACCGGGGAGCTGTTTTTT | CASSQRGAGTGELFF
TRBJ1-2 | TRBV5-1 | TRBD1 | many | TGCGCCAGCAGCCTTGCGAGACAGGGGGGTGGCTACACCTTC | CASSLARQGGGYTF
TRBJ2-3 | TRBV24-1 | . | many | TGTGCCACCAGGGGGGCAGCGGAGAGGACAGATACGCAGTATTTT | CATRGAAERTDTQYF
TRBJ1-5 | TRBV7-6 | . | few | TGTGCCAGCAGCTTATCGACAGTTCAGCCCCAGAATTTT | CASSLSTVQPQNF
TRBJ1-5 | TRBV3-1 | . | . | TGTGCCAGCAGCCTAAAACCCAGGTCGGGCAATCAGCCCCAGAATTTT | CASSLKPRSGNQPQNF
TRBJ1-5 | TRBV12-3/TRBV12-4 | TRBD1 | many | TGTGCCAGCAGGAGGGGACAGAATAGCAATCAGCCCCAGCATTTT | CASRRGQNSNQPQHF
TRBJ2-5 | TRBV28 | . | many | TGTGCCAGCACCCTCCTTGGGGGAGCTGGGACCCAGTACTTC | CASTLLGGAGTQYF
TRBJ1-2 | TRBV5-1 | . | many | TGCGCCAGCAGCTTCGGGGGGCCTTCAGATGGCTACACCTTC | CASSFGGPSDGYTF
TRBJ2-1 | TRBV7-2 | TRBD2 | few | TGTGCCAGCAACATAGCGGGGGGCTCCTACAATGAGCAGTTCTTC | CASNIAGGSYNEQFF
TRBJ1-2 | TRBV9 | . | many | TGTGCCAGCAGGGCGACGGCCACGGACTATGGCTACACCTTC | CASRATATDYGYTF
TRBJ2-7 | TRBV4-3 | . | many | TGCGCCAGCAGCGGTCGCGAGAGCTCCTACGAGCAGTACTTC | CASSGRESSYEQYF
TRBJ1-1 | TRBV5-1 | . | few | TGCGCCAGCAGCTCCGCGGCCAGGGGCGCAGAAGCTTTCTTT | CASSSAARGAEAFF
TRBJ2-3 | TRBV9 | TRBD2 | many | TGTGCCAGCAGCGTGGCCCTCCTGGCGGGGGGCCCAGATACGCAGTATTTT | CASSVALLAGGPDTQYF